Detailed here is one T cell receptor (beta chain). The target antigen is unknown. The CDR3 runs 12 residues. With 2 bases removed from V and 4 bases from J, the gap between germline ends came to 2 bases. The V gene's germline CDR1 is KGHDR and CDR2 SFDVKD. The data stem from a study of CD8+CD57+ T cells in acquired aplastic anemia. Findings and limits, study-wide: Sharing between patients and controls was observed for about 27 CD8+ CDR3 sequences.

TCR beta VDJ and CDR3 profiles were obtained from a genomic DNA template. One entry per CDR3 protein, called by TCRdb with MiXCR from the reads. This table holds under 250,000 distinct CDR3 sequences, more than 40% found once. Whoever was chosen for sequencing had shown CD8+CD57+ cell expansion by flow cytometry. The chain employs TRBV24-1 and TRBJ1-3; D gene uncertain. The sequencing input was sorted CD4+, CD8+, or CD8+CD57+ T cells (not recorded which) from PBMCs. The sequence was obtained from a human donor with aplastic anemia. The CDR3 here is CATSDSGNTIYF. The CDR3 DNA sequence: TGTGCCACCAGTGATTCGGGAAACACCATATATTTT.